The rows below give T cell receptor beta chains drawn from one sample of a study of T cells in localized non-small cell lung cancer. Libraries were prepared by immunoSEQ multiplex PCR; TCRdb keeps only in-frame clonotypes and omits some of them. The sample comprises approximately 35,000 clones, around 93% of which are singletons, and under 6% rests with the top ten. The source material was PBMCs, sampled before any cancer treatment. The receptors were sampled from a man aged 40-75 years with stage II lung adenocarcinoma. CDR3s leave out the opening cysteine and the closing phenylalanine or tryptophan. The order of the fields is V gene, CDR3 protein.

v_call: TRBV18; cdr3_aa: ASSSGLAGNPKHEQY
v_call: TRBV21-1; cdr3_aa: ASPTAGGNTGELF
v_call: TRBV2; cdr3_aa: ASSSTNQETQY
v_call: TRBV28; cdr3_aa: ASSPDNSNQPQH
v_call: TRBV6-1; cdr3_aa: ASSEPEDTQY
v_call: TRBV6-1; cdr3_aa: ASNAGRVETGELF
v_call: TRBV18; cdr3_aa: ASSTQSGLAGGSGELF
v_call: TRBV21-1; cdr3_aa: ASSKDIREGTPDTQY
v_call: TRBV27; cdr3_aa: ASSGGRTEAF
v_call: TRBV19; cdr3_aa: ASSNSPYEQY
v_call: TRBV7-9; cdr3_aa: ASDGAASSYNEQF
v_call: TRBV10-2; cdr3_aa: ASSEYSGNTIY
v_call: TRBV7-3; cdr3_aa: ASSQWANTEAF
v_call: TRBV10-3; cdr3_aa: AIRGQGFTEAF
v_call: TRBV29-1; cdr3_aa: SVAGGGGTDTQY
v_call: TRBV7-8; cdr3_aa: ASSLREQPYNEQF
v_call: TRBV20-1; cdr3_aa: SASKGSELF
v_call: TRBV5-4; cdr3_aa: ASSEQGGAGNTIY
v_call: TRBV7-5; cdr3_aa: VRSWAGISSSLDNSPLH
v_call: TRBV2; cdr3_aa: ASGRDYAYEQY
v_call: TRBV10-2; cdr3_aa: ASSVLTSDTQY
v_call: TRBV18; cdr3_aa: ASSPPNYSGNTIY
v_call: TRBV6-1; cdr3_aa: ASSEARGTGYTGELF
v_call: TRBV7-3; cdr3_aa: ASSSTSGARAYNEQF
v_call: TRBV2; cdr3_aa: ASNRGTSGRSETQY
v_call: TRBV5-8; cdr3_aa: ASSPGPTYEQY
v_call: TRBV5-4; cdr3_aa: ASSTGQRTTIYGYT
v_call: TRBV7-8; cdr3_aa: ASSLVGTGADEQF
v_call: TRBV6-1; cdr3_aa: ASSHQANEQF
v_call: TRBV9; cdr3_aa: ASSSWWDSSGNTIY
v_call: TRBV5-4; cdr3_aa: ASSPGGLAGVEQF
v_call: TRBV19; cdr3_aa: ASSSGQHGGYT
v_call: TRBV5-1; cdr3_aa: ASSQDRADGNTIY
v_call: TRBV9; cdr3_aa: ASSVSGRSSYEQY
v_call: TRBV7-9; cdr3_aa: ASSRTSEKLF
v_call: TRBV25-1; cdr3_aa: ASTQGGPFYEQY
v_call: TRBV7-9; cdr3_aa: AEPVRERYEQY
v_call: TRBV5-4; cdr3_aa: ASSWDRRADTQY
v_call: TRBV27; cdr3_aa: ASSFSDRVAGYT
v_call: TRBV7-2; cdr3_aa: ASSPQFRTEYGYT
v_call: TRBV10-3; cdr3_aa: AISEGTSGTDTQY
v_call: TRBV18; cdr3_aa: ASSPNTSGSYSYEQY
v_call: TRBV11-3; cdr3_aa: ASSLGALLAGGIVDEQF
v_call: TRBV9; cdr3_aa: ASSVSLGGISSTDTQY
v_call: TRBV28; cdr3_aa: ASSTHARAIPYEQY
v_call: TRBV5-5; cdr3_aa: ASSLGDRVVYGYT
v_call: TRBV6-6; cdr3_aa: ASSRREYSNQPQH
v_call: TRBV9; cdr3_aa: ASSRGQGPYEQY
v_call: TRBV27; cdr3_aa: ASRRFLHDYEQY
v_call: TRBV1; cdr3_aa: TSSHTRDMNTEAF
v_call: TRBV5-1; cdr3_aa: ASSLGPTRETQY
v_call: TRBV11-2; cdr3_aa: ASSSSGPPLF
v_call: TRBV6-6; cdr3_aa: ASSRDVDQPQH
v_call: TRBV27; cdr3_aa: ASSHRTGGNTEAF
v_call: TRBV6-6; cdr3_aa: ASSVPFKEGYT